The T cell receptor beta chain described here comes from a study of T-cell memory formation after mild COVID-19. This clonotype was counted only a few times. Its antigen is unidentified. Findings and caveats of the study: Memory from before infection featured some responding clones, which suggests cross-reactive memory joined.

5'RACE with constant-segment primers yielded barcoded, UMI-tagged TCR alpha and TCR beta cDNA libraries. TCRdb reprocessed the 5' RACE reads with MiXCR, giving one entry per CDR3 protein. Of 140,000 to 150,000 distinct CDR3 sequences in the sample, roughly 19% are singletons; the top ten hold about 2.3%. CDR1 LGHNA and CDR2 YSLEER come from the germline V gene. V lost 1 base to trimming and J lost 0 bases; unmatched junction nucleotides: 3. CDR3 length: 16 amino acids. This chain connects TRBV4-3 to TRBJ2-3; 8 positions agree with TRBD2. The sequence was obtained from an adult woman who had mild COVID-19 (a few samples of this study predate the infection). Cell type and time point are not known. The source material was PBMCs or a T cell subset sorted from them (not recorded which). The CDR3 loop is CASSQGSGGSTDTQYF. The CDR3 region has the DNA TGCGCCAGCAGCCAAGGGAGCGGGGGTAGCACAGATACGCAGTATTTT.